These T cell receptor beta chains were read from a single sample in a study of T cells in Graves' hyperthyroidism and ophthalmopathy. TCRdb independently ran MiXCR on the multiplex PCR reads; one entry per CDR3 protein. Of around 400,000 distinct CDR3 sequences listed, about 13% are singletons. Sequencing was performed on blood. The receptors originated from a woman between 18 and 29 years old with Graves' hyperthyroidism. The CDR3 runs from the conserved cysteine through the conserved F or W. Each record gives: CDR3 length, V gene, clone size, J gene, D gene, CDR3 DNA, CDR3 protein. A D gene is named only where the DNA matches it firmly. Size tells how often a clone was seen (once, few, many) or the class of an expanded clone, and some rows leave it out.

len: 15; v_gene: TRBV7-9; abundance: few; j_gene: TRBJ2-7; d_gene: TRBD1; CDR3nt: TGTGCCAGCAGCCCCCCCGGGACAGGGGCCTACGAGCAGTACTTC; CDR3aa: CASSPPGTGAYEQYF
len: 13; v_gene: TRBV9; abundance: few; j_gene: TRBJ2-5; d_gene: TRBD2; CDR3nt: TGTGCCAGCGGACTGGGCGGGGAGGGGACCCAGTACTTC; CDR3aa: CASGLGGEGTQYF
len: 14; v_gene: TRBV2; abundance: many; j_gene: TRBJ1-2; d_gene: .; CDR3nt: TGTGCCAGCAGTGAGGGCAGGACCAACTATGGCTACACCTTC; CDR3aa: CASSEGRTNYGYTF
len: 15; v_gene: TRBV24-1; abundance: many; j_gene: TRBJ1-5; d_gene: .; CDR3nt: TGTGCCACCAGTGATCACGGGGGCGGGAATCAGCCCCAGCATTTT; CDR3aa: CATSDHGGGNQPQHF
len: 14; v_gene: TRBV6-2/TRBV6-3; abundance: many; j_gene: TRBJ2-5; d_gene: TRBD1; CDR3nt: TGTGCCAGCAGTCGACAGGGTCACCAAGAGACCCAGTACTTC; CDR3aa: CASSRQGHQETQYF
len: 15; v_gene: TRBV28; abundance: many; j_gene: TRBJ2-3; d_gene: TRBD2; CDR3nt: TGTGCCAGCAGTTTGCAGCGGGGGGGCACAGATACGCAGTATTTT; CDR3aa: CASSLQRGGTDTQYF
len: 16; v_gene: TRBV7-9; abundance: many; j_gene: TRBJ2-1; d_gene: .; CDR3nt: TGTGCCAGCAGCTTAGCGGACCCAGGGCCTTACAATGAGCAGTTCTTC; CDR3aa: CASSLADPGPYNEQFF
len: 13; v_gene: TRBV12-3/TRBV12-4; abundance: .; j_gene: TRBJ1-3; d_gene: .; CDR3nt: TGTGCCAGCAGTTTAAGCCTCCGGGACCAGACGTATTTT; CDR3aa: CASSLSLRDQTYF
len: 17; v_gene: TRBV10-3; abundance: .; j_gene: TRBJ2-3; d_gene: TRBD2; CDR3nt: TGTGCCATCAGTGAGACGGTAGCGGGTTCTAGCACAGATACGCAGTATTTT; CDR3aa: CAISETVAGSSTDTQYF
len: 15; v_gene: TRBV4-2; abundance: many; j_gene: TRBJ2-2; d_gene: TRBD2; CDR3nt: TGTGCCAGCAGCCCTACTAGCGGGAACACCGGGGAGCTGTTTTTT; CDR3aa: CASSPTSGNTGELFF
len: 22; v_gene: TRBV28; abundance: many; j_gene: TRBJ2-7; d_gene: TRBD2; CDR3nt: TGTGCCAGCAGTTTCGGCCCTGGCGGCGGACTAGCGGGGGGGTCATCCGTGAACGAGCAGTACTTC; CDR3aa: CASSFGPGGGLAGGSSVNEQYF
len: 12; v_gene: TRBV4-1; abundance: .; j_gene: TRBJ2-1; d_gene: .; CDR3nt: TGCGCCAGCAGCCAAGTTATAAGTGAGCAGTTCTTC; CDR3aa: CASSQVISEQFF
len: 15; v_gene: TRBV2; abundance: many; j_gene: TRBJ2-7; d_gene: TRBD1; CDR3nt: TGTGCCAGCAGACCCAAGACAGGGACGTCCTACGAGCAGTACTTC; CDR3aa: CASRPKTGTSYEQYF
len: 16; v_gene: TRBV7-2; abundance: .; j_gene: TRBJ1-1; d_gene: .; CDR3nt: TGTGCCAGCAGCTCCCGACGTGCAGGAGGGGTGTCTGAAGCTTTCTTT; CDR3aa: CASSSRRAGGVSEAFF